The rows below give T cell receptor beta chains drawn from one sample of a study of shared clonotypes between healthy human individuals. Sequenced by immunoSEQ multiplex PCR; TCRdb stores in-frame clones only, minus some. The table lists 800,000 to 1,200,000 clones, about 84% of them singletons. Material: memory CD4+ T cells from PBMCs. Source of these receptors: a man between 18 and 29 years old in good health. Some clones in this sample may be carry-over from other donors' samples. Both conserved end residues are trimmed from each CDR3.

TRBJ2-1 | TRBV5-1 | ASSYARPYNEQF
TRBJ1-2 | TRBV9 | ASSSGTVPYGYT
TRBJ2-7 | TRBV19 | ASRQPGQRSEQY
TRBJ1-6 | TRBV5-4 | ASSLGTGGQNSPLH
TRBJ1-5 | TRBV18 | ASSPIQGFNQPQH
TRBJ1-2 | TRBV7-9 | ASSQIAGTHGYT
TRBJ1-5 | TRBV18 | ASSSGPDGNQPQH
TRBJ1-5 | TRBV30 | ASQAATSGPQH
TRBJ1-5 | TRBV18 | ASSPGQGVVQPQH
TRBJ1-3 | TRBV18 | ASSLTGDSGNTIY
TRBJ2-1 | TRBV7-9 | ASSPLQWGNEQF
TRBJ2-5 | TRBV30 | AWSVGEETQY
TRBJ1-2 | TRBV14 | ASSQVSGSYGYT
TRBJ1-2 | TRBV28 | ASSPSLGGSYGYT
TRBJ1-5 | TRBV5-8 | ASSLVGQPQH
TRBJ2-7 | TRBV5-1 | ASSSLRGSEQY
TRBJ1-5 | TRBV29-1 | SATFTGGGSQPQH